The TCR beta chain described here comes from a study of Ad26.COV2.S vaccination and SARS-CoV-2 variants. Overall study: A participant enrolled in the COV1001 Ad26.COV2.S trial arm provided the sample. Donor got 5x10^10 or 1x10^11 viral particles of Ad26.COV2.S.

The treatment here: roughly 18 received Ad26.COV2.S at low or high dose, single or two shots; five or six received placebo; per-sample allocation not given. Sampling was done on day 63 after the first vaccine or placebo injection. Vaccine was an Ad26 vector expressing Wuhan-strain SARS-CoV-2 spike. Clones were sequenced by immunoSEQ multiplex PCR, and TCRdb holds only the in-frame ones, with some missing. The data contain 450,000 to 550,000 clones, approximately 89% of them seen just once; the ten biggest clones take up 2.5%. With regard to this clone: The final CDR3 position lacks the conserved phenylalanine or tryptophan, pointing to a likely read error. The DNA is left out, because the CDR3 cannot be placed on it with certainty; the CDR3 is given as TCRdb lists it.

The CDR3 extends over 11 residues, inclusive of both ends. CDR1 is SGHKS and CDR2 is YYEKEE in the germline V gene (reference sequence). V gene TRBV5-5 combines with J gene TRBJ2-7; the table calls TRBD2, which could not be checked here. This specimen was peripheral blood, taken in a trial of Ad26.COV2.S vaccine versus placebo. The sequence was collected from a person between 18 and 65 years old who received the Ad26.COV2.S COVID-19 vaccine or a placebo. The CDR3 reads CASSLLAGPVD.